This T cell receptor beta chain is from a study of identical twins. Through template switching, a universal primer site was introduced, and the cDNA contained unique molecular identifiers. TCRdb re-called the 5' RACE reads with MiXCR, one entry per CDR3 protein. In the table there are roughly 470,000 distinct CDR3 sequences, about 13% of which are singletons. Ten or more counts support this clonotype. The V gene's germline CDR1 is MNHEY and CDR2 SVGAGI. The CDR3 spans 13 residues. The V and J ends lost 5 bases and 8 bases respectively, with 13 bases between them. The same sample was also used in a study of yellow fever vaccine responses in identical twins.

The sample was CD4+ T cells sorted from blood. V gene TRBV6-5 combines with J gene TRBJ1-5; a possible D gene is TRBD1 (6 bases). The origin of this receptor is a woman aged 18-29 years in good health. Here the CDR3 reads CASSTTGQEPQHF. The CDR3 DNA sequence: TGTGCCAGCAGTACTACAGGGCAGGAGCCCCAGCATTTT.